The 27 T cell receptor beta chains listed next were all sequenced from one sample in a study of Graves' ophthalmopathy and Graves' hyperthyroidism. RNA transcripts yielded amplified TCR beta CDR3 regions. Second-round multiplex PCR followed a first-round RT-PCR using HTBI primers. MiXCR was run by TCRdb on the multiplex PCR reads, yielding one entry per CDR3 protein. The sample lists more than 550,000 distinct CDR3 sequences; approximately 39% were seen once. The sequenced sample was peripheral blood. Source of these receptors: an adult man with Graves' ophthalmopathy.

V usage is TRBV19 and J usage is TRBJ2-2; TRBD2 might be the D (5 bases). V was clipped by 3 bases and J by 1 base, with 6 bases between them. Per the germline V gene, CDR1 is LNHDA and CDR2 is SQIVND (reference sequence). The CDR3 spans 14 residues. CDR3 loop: CASSIGENTGELFF. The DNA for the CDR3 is TGTGCCAGTAGTATCGGGGAGAACACCGGGGAGCTGTTTTTT.

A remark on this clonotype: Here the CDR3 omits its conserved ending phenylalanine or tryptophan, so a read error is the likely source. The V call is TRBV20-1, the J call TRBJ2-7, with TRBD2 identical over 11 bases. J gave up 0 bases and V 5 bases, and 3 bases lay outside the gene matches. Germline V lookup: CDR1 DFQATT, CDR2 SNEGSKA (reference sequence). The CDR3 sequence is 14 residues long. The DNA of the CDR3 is TGCAGTGCTCTTAGCGGGGGGGCCTCCTACGAGCAGTACCTC. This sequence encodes CSALSGGASYEQYL.

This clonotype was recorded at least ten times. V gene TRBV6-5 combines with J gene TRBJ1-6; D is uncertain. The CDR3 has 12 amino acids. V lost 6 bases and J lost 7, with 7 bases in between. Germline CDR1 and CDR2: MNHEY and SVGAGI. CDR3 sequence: CASREVNSPLHF. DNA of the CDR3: TGTGCCAGCAGGGAGGTCAATTCACCCCTCCACTTT.

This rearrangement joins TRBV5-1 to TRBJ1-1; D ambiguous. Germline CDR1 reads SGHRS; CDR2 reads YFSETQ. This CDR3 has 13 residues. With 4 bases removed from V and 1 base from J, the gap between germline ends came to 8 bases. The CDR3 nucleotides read TGCGCCAGCAGCCGGGAACAGAACACTGAAGCTTTCTTT. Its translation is CASSREQNTEAFF.

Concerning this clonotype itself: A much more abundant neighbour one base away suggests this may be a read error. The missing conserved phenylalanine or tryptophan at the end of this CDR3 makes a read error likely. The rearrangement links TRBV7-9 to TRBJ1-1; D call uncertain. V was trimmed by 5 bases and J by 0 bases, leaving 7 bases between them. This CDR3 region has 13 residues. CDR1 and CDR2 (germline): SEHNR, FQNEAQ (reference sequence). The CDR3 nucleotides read TGTGCCAGCAGCGTCAGGTTGAACACTGAAGCTTTCTCT. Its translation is CASSVRLNTEAFS.

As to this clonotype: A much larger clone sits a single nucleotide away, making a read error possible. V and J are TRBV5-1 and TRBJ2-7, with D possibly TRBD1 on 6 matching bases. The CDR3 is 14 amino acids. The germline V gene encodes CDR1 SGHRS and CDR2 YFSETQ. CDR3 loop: CVSSLNGQSYEQYF. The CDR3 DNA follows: TGCGTCAGCAGCTTAAACGGACAGTCCTACGAGCAGTACTTC.

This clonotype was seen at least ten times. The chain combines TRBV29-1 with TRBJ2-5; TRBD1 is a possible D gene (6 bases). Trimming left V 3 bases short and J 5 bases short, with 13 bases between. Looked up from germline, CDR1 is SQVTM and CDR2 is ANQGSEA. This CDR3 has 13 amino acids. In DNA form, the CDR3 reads TGCAGCGTTGAGGGGGCGATTCGGGAGACCCAGTACTTC. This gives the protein CSVEGAIRETQYF. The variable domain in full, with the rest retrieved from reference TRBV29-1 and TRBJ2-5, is SAVISQKPSRDICQRGTSLTIQCQVDSQVTMMFWYRQQPGQSLTLIATANQGSEATYESGFVIDKFPISRPNLTFSTLTVSNMSPEDSSIYLCSVEGAIRETQYFGPGTRLLVL.

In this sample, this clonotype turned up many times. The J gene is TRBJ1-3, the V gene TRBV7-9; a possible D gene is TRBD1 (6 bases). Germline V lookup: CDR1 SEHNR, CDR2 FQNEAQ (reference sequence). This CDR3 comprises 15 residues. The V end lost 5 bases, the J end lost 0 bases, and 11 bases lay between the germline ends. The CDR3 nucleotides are TGTGCCAGCAGCGACGGACAGTCCTCTGGAAACACCATATATTTT. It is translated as CASSDGQSSGNTIYF.

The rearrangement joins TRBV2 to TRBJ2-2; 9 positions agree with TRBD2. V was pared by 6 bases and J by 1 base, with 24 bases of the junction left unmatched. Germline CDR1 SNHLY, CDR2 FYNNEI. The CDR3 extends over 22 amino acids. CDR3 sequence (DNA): TGTGCCAGCAGAGGACTTCCACCGACTAGCGGTGGCGTGAGATTGAACACCGGGGAGCTGTTTTTT. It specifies CASRGLPPTSGGVRLNTGELFF.

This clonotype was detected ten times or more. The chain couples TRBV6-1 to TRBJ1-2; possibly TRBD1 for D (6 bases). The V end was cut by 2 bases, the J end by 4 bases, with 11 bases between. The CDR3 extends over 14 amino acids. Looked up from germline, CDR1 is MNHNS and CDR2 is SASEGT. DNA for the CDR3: TGTGCCAGCAGTGAAAGAAACAGGGCCTATGGCTACACCTTC. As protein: CASSERNRAYGYTF.

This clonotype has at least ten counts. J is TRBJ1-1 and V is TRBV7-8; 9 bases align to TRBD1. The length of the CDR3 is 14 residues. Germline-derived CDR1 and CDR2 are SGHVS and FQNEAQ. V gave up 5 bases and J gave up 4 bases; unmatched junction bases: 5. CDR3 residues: CASSLGTGTTEAFF. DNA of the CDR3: TGTGCCAGCAGCCTGGGGACAGGGACCACTGAAGCTTTCTTT. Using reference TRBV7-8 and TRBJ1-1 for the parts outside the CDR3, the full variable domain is GAGVSQSPRYKVAKRGQDVALRCDPISGHVSLFWYQQALGQGPEFLTYFQNEAQLDKSGLPSDRFFAERPEGSVSTLKIQRTQQEDSAVYLCASSLGTGTTEAFFGQGTRLTVV.

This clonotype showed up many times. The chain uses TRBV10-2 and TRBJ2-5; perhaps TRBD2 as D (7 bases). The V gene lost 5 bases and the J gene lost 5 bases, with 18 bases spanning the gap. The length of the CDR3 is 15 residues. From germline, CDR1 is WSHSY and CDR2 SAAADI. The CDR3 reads CASSPSDGGLETQYF. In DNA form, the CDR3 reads TGCGCCAGCAGTCCCTCGGACGGGGGGCTCGAGACCCAGTACTTC.

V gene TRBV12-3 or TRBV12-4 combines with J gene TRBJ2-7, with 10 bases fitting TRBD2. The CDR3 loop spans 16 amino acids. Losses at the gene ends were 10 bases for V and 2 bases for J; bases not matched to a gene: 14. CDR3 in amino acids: CATARQREGLAYEQYF. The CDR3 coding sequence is TGTGCCACGGCGAGGCAGCGGGAGGGCCTCGCCTACGAGCAGTACTTC.

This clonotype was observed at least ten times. For the CDR3, the DNA is TGTGCCAGCAGCTCCTCGGACAGGGGAGGGCTGGTAGAGCAGTACTTC. It yields the protein CASSSSDRGGLVEQYF. The rearrangement joins TRBV7-9 to TRBJ2-7, with TRBD1 matching 9 bases. The CDR3 has 16 residues. Germline CDR1 is SEHNR and CDR2 is FQNEAQ (reference sequence). V was pared by 4 bases and J by 7 bases, with 14 bases of the junction left unmatched.

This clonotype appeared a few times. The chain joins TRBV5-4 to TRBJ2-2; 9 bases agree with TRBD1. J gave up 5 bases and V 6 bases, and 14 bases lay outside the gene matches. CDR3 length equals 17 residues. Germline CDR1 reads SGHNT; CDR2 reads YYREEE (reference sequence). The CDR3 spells CASTKGPGTGHTGELFF. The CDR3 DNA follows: TGTGCCAGCACCAAAGGCCCGGGGACAGGGCATACCGGGGAGCTGTTTTTT.

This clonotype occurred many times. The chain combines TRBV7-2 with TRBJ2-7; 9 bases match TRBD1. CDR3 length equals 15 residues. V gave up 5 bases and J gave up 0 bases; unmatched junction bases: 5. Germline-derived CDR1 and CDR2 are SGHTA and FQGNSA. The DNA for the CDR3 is TGTGCCAGCAGCCCGGACAGGGGATTCTCCTACGAGCAGTACTTC. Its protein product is CASSPDRGFSYEQYF.

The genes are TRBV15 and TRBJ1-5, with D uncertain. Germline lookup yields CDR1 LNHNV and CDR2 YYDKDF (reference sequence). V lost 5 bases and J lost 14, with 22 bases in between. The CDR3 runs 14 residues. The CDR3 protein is CATSPRWLTSYEHF. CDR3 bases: TGTGCCACCAGCCCTAGGTGGTTGACGTCCTACGAGCATTTT.

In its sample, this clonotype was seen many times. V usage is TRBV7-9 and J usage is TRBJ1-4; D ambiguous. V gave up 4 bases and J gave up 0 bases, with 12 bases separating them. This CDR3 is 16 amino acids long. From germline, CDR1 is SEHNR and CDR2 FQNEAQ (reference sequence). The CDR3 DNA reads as TGTGCCAGCAGCTCTCCCGTGAGGGCAACTAATGAAAAACTGTTTTTT. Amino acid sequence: CASSSPVRATNEKLFF.

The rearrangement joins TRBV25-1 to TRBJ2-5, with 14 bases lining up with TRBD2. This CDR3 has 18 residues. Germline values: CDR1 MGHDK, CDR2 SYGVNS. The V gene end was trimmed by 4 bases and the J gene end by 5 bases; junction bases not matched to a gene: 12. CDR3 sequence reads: CASSANRLAGGPGETQYF. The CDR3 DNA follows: TGTGCCAGCAGTGCTAACCGACTAGCGGGAGGGCCGGGCGAGACCCAGTACTTC.

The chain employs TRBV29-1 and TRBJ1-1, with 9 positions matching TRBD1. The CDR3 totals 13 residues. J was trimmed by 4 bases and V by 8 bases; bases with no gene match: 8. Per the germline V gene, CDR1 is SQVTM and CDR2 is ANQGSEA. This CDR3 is CSLGQGGSTEAFF. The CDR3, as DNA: TGCAGCCTGGGACAGGGTGGGAGCACTGAAGCTTTCTTT.

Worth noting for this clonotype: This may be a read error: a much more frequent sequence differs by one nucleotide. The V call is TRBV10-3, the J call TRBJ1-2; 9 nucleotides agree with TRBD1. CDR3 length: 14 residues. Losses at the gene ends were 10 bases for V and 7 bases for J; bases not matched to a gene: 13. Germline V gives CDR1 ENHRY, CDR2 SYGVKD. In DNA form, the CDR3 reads TGTGCCAGCAGCGTCTCGACAGGGGGTTTTGGCTACACCTTC. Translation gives CASSVSTGGFGYTF.

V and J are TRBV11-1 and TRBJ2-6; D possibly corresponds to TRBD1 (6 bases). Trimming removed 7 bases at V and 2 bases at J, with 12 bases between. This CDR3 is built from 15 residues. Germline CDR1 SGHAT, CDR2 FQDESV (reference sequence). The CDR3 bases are TGTGCCAGCATTTCGACAGGAACTGGGGCCAACGTCCTGACTTTC. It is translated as CASISTGTGANVLTF. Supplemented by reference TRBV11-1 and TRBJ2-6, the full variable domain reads EAEVAQSPRYKITEKSQAVAFWCDPISGHATLYWYRQILGQGPELLVQFQDESVVDDSQLPKDRFSAERLKGVDSTLKIQPAELGDSAMYLCASISTGTGANVLTFGAGSRLTVL.

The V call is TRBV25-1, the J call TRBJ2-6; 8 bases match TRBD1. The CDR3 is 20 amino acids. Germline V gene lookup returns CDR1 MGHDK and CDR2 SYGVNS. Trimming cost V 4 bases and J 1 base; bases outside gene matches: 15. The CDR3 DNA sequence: TGTGCCAGCAGTGCCCGGAGTAGGAGGACAGGGATTTCTGGGGCCAACGTCCTGACTTTC. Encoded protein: CASSARSRRTGISGANVLTF.

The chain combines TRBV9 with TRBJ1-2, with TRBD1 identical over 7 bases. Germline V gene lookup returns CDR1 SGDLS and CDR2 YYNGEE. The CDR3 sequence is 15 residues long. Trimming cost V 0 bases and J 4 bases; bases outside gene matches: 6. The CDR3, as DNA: TGTGCCAGCAGCGTAGGTCAGGGGGAATCCTATGGCTACACCTTC. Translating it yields CASSVGQGESYGYTF.

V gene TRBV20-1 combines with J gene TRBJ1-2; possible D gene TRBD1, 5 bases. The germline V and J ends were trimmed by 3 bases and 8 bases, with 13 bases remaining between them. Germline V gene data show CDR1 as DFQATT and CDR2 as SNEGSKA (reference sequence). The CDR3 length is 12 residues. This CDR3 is CSASNVGDGYTF. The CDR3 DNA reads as TGCAGTGCTAGTAACGTAGGGGACGGCTACACCTTC.

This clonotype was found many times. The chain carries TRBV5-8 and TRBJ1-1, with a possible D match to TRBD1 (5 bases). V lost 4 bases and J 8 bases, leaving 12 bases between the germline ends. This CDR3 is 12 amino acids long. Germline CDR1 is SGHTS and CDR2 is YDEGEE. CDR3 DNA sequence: TGTGCCAGCAGCGCCGGGGCGCGCGAAGCTTTCTTT. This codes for CASSAGAREAFF.

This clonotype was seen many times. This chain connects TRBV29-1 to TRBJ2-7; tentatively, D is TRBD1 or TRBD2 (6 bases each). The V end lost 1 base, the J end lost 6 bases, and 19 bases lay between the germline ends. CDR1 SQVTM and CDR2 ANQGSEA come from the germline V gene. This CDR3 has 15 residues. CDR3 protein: CSVEGVEGGASEQYF. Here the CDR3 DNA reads TGCAGCGTTGAAGGGGTCGAGGGGGGTGCGAGCGAGCAGTACTTC.